The sequence of this T cell receptor (beta chain) was determined in a study of blood T cells in healthy people across ages. This clonotype was observed a handful of times. Antigen unknown. Study-wide results and limits: Roughly linear age-related decline in beta diversity appeared, significant by age around 42. CMV status of donors was unknown, possibly confounding expanded clonotype changes. PBMCs were not sorted, which prevented a conclusive comparison of naive versus antigen-experienced cells.

Primers used in a second PCR of about 7 to 12 cycles were a sample-barcoded 5' primer and a J-beta primer mix. A single record per CDR3 protein comes from TCRdb applying MiXCR to the 5' RACE reads. The data contain 790,000 or so distinct CDR3 sequences, just over 55% of them singletons. V dropped 3 bases and J dropped 8; count of bases not matched to a gene: 8. The CDR3 length is 15 residues. CDR1 is SGHTA and CDR2 is FQGNSA in the germline V gene. The receptor was derived from a man aged 40-49 years in good health. This chain connects TRBV7-2 to TRBJ2-1, with 9 bases matching TRBD1. Sequencing was carried out using blood. The CDR3 DNA is TGTGCCAGCAGCTTCTTACCGGGACAGGGTGATGAGCAGTTCTTC. Protein product: CASSFLPGQGDEQFF.